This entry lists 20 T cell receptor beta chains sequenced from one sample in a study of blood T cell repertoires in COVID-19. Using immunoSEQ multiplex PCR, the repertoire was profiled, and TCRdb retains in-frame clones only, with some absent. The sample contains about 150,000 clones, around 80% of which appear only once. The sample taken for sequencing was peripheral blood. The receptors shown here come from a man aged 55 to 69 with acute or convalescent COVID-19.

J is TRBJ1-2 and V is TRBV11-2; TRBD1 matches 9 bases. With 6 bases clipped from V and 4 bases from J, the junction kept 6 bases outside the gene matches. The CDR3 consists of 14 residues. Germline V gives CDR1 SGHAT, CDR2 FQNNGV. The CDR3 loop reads CASSLPGQGYGYTF. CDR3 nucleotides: TGTGCCAGCAGTCTCCCGGGACAGGGCTATGGCTACACCTTC.

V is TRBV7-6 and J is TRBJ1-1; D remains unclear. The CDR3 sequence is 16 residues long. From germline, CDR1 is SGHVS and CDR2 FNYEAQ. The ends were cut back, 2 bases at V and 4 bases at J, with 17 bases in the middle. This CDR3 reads CASSLRPASLGTEAFF. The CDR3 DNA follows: TGTGCCAGCAGCTTAAGACCGGCCTCTCTAGGCACTGAAGCTTTCTTT. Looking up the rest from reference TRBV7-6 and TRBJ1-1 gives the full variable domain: GAGVSQSPRYKVTKRGQDVALRCDPISGHVSLYWYRQALGQGPEFLTYFNYEAQQDKSGLPNDRFSAERPEGSISTLTIQRTEQRDSAMYRCASSLRPASLGTEAFFGQGTRLTVV.

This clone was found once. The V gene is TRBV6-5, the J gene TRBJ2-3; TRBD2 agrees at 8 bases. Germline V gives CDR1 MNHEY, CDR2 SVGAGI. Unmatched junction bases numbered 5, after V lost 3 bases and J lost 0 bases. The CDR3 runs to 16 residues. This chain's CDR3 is CASSYGRGGSTDTQYF. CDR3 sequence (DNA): TGTGCCAGCAGTTATGGACGGGGGGGGAGCACAGATACGCAGTATTTT.

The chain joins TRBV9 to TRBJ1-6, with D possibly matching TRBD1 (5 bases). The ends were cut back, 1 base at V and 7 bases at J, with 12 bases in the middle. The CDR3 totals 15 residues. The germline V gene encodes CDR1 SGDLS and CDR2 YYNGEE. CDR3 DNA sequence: TGTGCCAGCAGCGTAACAGGCTTGGGAAATTCACCCCTCCACTTT. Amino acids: CASSVTGLGNSPLHF.

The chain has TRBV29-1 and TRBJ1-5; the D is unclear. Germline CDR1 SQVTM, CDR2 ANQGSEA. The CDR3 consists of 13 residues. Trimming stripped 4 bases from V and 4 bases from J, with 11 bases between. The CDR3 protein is CSVVLAGNQPQHF. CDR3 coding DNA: TGCAGCGTTGTCCTGGCGGGAAATCAGCCCCAGCATTTT.

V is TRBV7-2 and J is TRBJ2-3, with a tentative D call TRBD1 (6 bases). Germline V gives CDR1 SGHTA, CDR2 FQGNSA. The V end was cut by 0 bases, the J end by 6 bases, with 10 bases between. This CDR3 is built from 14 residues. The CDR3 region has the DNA TGTGCCAGCAGCTTAGCCTGGACAGCCGATACGCAGTATTTT. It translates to CASSLAWTADTQYF. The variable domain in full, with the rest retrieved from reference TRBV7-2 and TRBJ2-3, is GAGVSQSPSNKVTEKGKDVELRCDPISGHTALYWYRQSLGQGLEFLIYFQGNSAPDKSGLPSDRFSAERTGGSVSTLTIQRTQQEDSAVYLCASSLAWTADTQYFGPGTRLTVL.

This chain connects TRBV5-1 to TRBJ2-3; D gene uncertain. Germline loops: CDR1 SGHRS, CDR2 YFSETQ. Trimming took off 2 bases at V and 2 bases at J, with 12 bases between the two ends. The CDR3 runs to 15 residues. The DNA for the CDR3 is TGCGCCAGCAGCTTCCAGTCCAGTCTCACAGATACGCAGTATTTT. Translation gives CASSFQSSLTDTQYF.

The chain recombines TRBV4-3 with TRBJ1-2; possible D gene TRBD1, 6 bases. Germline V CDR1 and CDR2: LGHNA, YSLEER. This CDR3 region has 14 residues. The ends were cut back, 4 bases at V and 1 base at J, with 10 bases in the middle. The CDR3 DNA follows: TGCGCCAGCAGCCCAAGGACAGATAACTATGGCTACACCTTC. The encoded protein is CASSPRTDNYGYTF.

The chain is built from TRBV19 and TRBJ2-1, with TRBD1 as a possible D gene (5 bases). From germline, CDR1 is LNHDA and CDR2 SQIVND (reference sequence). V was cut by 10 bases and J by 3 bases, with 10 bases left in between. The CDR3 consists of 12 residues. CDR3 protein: CATSGFYNEQFF. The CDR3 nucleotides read TGTGCCACCTCAGGGTTCTACAATGAGCAGTTCTTC.

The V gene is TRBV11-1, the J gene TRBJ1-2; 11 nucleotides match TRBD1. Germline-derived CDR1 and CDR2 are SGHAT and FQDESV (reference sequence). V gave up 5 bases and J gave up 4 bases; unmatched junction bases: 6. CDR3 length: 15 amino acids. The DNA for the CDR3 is TGTGCCAGCAGCCCCGGACAGGGGGCAGGCTATGGCTACACCTTC. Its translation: CASSPGQGAGYGYTF.

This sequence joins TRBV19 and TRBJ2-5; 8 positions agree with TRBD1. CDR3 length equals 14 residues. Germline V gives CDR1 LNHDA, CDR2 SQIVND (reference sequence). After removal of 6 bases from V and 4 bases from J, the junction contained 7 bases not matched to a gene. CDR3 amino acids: CASRAGGLGETQYF. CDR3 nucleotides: TGTGCCAGTAGGGCAGGGGGCTTGGGAGAGACCCAGTACTTC.

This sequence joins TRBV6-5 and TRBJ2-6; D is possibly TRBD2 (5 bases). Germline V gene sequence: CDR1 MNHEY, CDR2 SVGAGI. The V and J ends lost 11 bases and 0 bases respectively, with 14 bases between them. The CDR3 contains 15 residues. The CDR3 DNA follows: TGTGCCTCCCAGCCGGGAAGCTCTGGGGCCAACGTCCTGACTTTC. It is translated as CASQPGSSGANVLTF.

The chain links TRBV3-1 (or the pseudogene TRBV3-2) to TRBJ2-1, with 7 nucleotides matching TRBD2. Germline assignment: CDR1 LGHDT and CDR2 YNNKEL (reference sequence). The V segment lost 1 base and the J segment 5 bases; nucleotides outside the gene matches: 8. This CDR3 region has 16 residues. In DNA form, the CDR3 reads TGTGCCAGCAGCCAAGGGTGGAGCGGGGCTAACAATGAGCAGTTCTTC. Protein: CASSQGWSGANNEQFF.

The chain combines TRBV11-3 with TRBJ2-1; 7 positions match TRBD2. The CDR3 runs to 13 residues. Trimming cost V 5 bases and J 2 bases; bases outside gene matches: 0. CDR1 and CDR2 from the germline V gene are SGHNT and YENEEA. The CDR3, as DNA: TGTGCCAGCAGCGCGGGGGCCTACAATGAGCAGTTCTTC. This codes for CASSAGAYNEQFF. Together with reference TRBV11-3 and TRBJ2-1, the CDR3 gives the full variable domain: EAGVVQSPRYKIIEKKQPVAFWCNPISGHNTLYWYLQNLGQGPELLIRYENEEAVDDSQLPKDRFSAERLKGVDSTLKIQPAELGDSAVYLCASSAGAYNEQFFGPGTRLTVL.

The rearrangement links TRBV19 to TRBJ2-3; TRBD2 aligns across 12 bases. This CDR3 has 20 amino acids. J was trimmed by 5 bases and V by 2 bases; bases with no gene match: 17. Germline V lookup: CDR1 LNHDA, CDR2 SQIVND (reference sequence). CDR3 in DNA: TGTGCCAGTAGTATACCTCCGGGACTAACTAGCGGGAGGCCGGGAGATACGCAGTATTTT. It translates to CASSIPPGLTSGRPGDTQYF.

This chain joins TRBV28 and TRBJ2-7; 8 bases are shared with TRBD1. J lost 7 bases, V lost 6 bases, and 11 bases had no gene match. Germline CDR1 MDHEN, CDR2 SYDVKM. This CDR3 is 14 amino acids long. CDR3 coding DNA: TGTGCCAGCAGCCGACAGGGGTTCCAAGGGGAGCAGTACTTC. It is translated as CASSRQGFQGEQYF.

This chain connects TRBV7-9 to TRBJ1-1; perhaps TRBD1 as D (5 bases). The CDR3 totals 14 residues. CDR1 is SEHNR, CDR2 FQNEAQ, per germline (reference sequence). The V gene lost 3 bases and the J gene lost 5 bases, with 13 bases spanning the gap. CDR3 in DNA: TGTGCCAGCAGCTTGGATGGGGCGGGAACTGAAGCTTTCTTT. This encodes CASSLDGAGTEAFF.

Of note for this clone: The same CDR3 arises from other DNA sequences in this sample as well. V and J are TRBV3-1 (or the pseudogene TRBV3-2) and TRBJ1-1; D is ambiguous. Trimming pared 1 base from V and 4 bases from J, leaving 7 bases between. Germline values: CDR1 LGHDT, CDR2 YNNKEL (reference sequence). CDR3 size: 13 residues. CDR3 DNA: TGTGCCAGCAGCCAAGGAGGCCGCACTGAAGCTTTCTTT. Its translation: CASSQGGRTEAFF.

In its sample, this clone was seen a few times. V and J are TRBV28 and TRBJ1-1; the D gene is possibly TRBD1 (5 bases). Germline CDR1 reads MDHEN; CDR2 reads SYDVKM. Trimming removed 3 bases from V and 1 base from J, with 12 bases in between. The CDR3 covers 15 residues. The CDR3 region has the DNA TGTGCCAGCAGTTTTTCCCTGGGGGGGAACACTGAAGCTTTCTTT. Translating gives CASSFSLGGNTEAFF.

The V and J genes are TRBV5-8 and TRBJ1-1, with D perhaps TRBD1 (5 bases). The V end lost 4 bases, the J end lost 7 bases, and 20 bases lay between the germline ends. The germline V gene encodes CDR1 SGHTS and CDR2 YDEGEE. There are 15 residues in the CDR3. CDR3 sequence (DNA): TGTGCCAGCAGCGTGAAGACAGCGGGAGGCGGTGAAGCTTTCTTT. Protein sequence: CASSVKTAGGGEAFF.